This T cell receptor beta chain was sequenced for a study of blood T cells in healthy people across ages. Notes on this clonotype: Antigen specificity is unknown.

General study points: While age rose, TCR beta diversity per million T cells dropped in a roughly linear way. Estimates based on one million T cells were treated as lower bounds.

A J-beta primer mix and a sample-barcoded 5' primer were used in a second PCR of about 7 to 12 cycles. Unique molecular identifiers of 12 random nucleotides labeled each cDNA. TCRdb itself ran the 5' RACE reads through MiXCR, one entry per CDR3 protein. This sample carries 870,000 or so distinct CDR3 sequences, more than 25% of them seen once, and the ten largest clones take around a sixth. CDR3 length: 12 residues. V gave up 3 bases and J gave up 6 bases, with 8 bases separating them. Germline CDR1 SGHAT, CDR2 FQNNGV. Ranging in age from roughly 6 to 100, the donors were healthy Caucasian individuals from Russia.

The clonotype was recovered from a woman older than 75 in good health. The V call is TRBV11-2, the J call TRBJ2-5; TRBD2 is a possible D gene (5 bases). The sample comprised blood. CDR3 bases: TGTGCCAGCAGCTTCGGGGAAAAGACCCAGTACTTC. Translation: CASSFGEKTQYF.